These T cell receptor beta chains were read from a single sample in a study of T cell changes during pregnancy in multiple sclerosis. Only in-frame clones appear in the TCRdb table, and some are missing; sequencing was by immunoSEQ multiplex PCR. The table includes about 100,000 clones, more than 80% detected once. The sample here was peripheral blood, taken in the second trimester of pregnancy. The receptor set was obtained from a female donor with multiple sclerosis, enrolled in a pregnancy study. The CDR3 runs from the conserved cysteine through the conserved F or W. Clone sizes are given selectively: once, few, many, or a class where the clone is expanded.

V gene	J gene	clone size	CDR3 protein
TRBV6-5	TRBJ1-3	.	CASSLGHAGNTIYF
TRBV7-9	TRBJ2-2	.	CATNYKTGTGVGTGELFF
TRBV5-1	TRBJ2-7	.	CAVRWLYEQYF
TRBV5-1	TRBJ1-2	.	CASTTGAGGYTF
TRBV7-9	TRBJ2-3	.	CASPGLATDTQYF
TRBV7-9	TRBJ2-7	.	CASSSRDSYEQYF
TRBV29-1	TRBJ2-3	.	CSVAASGGTDTQYF
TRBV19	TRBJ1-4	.	CASSSLAGQTNEKLFF
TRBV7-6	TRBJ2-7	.	CASSSNYEQYF
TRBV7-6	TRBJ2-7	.	CASSSRLAGGPYEQYF
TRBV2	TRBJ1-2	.	CASLIGGANYGYTF
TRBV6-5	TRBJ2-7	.	CASSYDGGQTYEQYF
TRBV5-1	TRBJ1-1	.	CASSPTTGSTEAFF
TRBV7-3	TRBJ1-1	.	CASSLNGQGATEAFF
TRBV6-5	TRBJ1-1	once	CASSQGINTEAFF
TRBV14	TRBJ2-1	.	CASSHCGDGRCEQFF
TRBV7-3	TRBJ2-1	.	CASSSHSGGVNEQFF
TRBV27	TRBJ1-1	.	CASRHGTGALNTEAFF
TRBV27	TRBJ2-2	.	CASSFIVNTGELFF
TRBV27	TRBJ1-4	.	CASSSVGGTGEKLFF
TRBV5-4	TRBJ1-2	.	CASSLSQGAGYGYTF
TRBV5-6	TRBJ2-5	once	CASTRDRGGAVETQYF
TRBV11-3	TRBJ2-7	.	CASSLVRGYEQYF
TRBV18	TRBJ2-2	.	CASSQTGNTGELFF
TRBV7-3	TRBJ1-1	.	CASSLGTETEAFF
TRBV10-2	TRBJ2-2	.	CASSESAPTGELFF
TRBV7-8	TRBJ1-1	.	CASSSRTALLNTEAFF
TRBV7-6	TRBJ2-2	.	CASSLFSIASTGELFF
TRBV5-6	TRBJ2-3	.	CASSLRGIVSTDTQYF
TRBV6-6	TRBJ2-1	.	CASSLRGNEQFF
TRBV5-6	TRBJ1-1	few	CASSLIPRDKAFF
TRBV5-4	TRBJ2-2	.	CASSLRGNGELFF
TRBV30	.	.	CASGQGAYEQYF
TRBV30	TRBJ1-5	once	CAWSVDSLNQPQHF
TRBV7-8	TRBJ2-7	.	CASSWTPGTGGYEQYF
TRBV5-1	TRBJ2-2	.	CASSLLAGGPDTGELFF
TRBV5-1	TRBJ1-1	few	CASSQLNRGLRNTEAFF
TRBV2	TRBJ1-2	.	CASRVRGAEGYTF
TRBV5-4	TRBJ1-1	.	CASSLERDTEAFF
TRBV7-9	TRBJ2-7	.	CASSPWDSSYEQYF
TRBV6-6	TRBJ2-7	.	CASSYSDRGLEQYF
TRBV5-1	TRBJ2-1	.	CASSVSGVGWGEQFF
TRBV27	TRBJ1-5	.	CASSPEPISWGDGNQPQHF
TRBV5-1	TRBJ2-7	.	CASSREGGGSYEQYF
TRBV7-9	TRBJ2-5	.	CASSQGQGEETQYF
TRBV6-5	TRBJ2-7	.	CASSYITGGGYEQYF
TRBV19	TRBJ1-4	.	CASRTGYGGATEKLFF
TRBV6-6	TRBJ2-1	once	CASSGLSSYNEQFF
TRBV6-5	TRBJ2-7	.	CASSYYNRGGHEQYF
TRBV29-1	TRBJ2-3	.	CSVDRQGITDTQYF
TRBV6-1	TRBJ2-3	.	CASSELAGGDTQYF